This section outlines one TCR beta chain sequence together with its context. The identical CDR3 is also encoded by other nucleotide sequences in the sample. The data stem from a study of PD-1 blockade in classical Hodgkin lymphoma. Time point noted: cycle 4 day 1 (C4D1), after 6 weeks of nivolumab. Relapse after autologous stem cell transplantation occurred in every patient, and brentuximab vedotin exposure varied. Thawed PBMCs underwent magnetic negative selection to yield purified CD4+ T cells. Using immunoSEQ multiplex PCR, the repertoire was profiled, and TCRdb retains in-frame clones only, with some absent. The sample carries 34,000 or so clones, more than 85% recorded once. The sequence was collected from a human donor with classical Hodgkin lymphoma. The sequencing used CD4+ T cells from blood, collected before the fourth cycle of nivolumab.

The CDR3 DNA sequence: TGTGCCAGCAGCGCCCCTTTGGGACAGGGAAGAAACACCATATATTTT. Protein product: CASSAPLGQGRNTIYF. The chain is built from TRBV2 and TRBJ1-3; 9 bases fit TRBD1. CDR3 length: 16 amino acids. Germline V CDR1 and CDR2: SNHLY, FYNNEI. J gave up 5 bases and V 6 bases, and 11 bases lay outside the gene matches.